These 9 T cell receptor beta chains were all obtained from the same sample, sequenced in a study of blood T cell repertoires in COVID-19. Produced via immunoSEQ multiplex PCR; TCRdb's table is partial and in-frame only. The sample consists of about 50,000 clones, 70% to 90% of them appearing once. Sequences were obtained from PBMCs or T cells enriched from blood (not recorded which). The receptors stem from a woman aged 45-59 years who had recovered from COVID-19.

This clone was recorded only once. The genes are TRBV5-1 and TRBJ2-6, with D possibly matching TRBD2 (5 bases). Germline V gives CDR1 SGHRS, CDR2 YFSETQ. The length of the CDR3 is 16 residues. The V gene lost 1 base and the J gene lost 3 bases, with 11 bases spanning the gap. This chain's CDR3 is CASSLPVGGGANVLTF. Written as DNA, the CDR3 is TGCGCCAGCAGCTTGCCAGTCGGAGGTGGGGCCAACGTCCTGACTTTC.

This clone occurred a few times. CDR3 sequence reads: CASRSGLLGLGTGELFF. The CDR3 DNA sequence: TGTGCCAGCAGGTCGGGACTTCTTGGACTAGGGACCGGGGAGCTGTTTTTT. The chain combines TRBV28 with TRBJ2-2, with 7 positions matching TRBD2. V was clipped by 6 bases and J by 5 bases; unmatched bases: 15. Germline loops: CDR1 MDHEN, CDR2 SYDVKM. This CDR3 comprises 17 residues.

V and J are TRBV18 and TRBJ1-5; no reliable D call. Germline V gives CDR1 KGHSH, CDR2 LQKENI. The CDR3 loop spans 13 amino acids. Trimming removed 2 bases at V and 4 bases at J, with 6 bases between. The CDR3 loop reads CASSPSKNQPQHF. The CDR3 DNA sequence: TGTGCCAGCTCACCAAGCAAGAATCAGCCCCAGCATTTT.

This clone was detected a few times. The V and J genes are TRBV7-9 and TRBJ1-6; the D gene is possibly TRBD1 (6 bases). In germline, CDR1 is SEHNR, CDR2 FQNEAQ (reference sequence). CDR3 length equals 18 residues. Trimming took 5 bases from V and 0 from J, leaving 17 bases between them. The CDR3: CASSRARADSSYNSPLHF. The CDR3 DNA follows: TGTGCCAGCAGCCGCGCTAGGGCGGACAGCTCCTATAATTCACCCCTCCACTTT.

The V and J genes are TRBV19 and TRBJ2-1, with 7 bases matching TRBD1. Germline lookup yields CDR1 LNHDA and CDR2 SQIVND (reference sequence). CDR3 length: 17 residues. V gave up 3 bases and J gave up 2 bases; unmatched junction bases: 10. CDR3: CASSIHVAGGPYNEQFF. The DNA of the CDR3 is TGTGCCAGTAGTATTCATGTGGCAGGGGGTCCCTACAATGAGCAGTTCTTC.

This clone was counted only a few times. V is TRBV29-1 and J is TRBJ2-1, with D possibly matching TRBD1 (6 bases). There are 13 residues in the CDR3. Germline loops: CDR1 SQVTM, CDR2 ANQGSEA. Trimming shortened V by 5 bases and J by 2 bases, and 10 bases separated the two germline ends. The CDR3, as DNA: TGCAGCGTTCTTAGGGACACCTACAATGAGCAGTTCTTC. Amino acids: CSVLRDTYNEQFF.

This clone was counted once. In DNA form, the CDR3 reads TGTGCCAGCAGCGTAGCGTCAGGGGGCATCGGCGAGCAGTACTTC. Translation: CASSVASGGIGEQYF. The chain uses TRBV9 and TRBJ2-7; 8 nucleotides align to TRBD1. The CDR3 loop spans 15 amino acids. V was pared by 0 bases and J by 6 bases, with 8 bases of the junction left unmatched. CDR1 SGDLS and CDR2 YYNGEE come from the germline V gene.

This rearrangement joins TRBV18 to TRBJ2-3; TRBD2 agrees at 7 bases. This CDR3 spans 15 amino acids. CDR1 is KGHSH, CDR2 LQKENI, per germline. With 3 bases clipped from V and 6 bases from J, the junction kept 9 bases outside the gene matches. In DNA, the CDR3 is TGTGCCAGCTCACCTACTAGGACTAGAAGTGATACGCAGTATTTT. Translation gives CASSPTRTRSDTQYF.

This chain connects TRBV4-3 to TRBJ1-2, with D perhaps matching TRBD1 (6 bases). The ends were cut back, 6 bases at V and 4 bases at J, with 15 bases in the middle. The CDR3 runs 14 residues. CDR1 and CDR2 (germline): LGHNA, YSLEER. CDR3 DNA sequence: TGCGCCAGCAGGGGGTTGGGGGCTCGCTATGGCTACACCTTC. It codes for CASRGLGARYGYTF.